This T cell receptor (beta chain) was recovered during a study of response to subunit inactivated influenza vaccine. Whole-study results and caveats: Authors suggested each seasonal flu vaccination may recruit only limited numbers of new T cells.

CDR1 and CDR2 from the germline V gene are SGHRS and YFSETQ. CDR3 size: 15 residues. V was pared by 1 base and J by 3 bases, with 10 bases between. Via MiXCR, TCRdb re-called the RT-PCR reads, giving one row per CDR3 protein. The sample shows about 780,000 distinct CDR3 sequences, under 20% of them seen only once. In regard to this clonotype: Its antigen is as yet unknown.

The J gene is TRBJ2-2, the V gene TRBV5-1; D gene uncertain. The receptor's source is a middle-aged man who received an inactivated influenza vaccine. Source: PBMCs from blood, taken 5 days after vaccination. CDR3: CASSLRTPDTGELFF. The CDR3 coding sequence is TGCGCCAGCAGCTTGAGGACGCCGGACACCGGGGAGCTGTTTTTT.